Listed below are T cell receptor beta chains from one sample, sequenced in a study of T cell responses to AZD1222 COVID-19 vaccine. Measured with immunoSEQ multiplex PCR; TCRdb has only the in-frame clones, and not every one. The table includes approximately 100,000 clones, roughly 84% detected once. This specimen consisted of peripheral blood, obtained on day 0 of AZD1222 vaccination. Receptor source: an adult in good health. Each CDR3 is given with its conserved first and last residue. The order of the fields is CDR3 DNA, CDR3 protein, V gene, clone size, J gene, CDR3 length, D gene. The D gene is left open where the match is weak. Clone size is shown for a subset of rows, as once, few, many or a class of expanded clone.

TGTGCCAGCAGCCCCCGGGACAGGGGGCCAGGTGATACGCAGTATTTT	CASSPRDRGPGDTQYF	TRBV2	.	TRBJ2-3	16	TRBD1
TGCGCCAGCAGCTATAGCGGGAGTTTCGCAGATACGCAGTATTTT	CASSYSGSFADTQYF	TRBV4-1	.	TRBJ2-3	15	TRBD2
TGTGCCAGCAGTTTTCTCGGGGGGCGCCGACAAGAGACCCAGTACTTC	CASSFLGGRRQETQYF	TRBV28	.	TRBJ2-5	16	.
TGTGCCAGCAGCGTAGGGCAGGCGAACACAGATACGCAGTATTTT	CASSVGQANTDTQYF	TRBV9	.	TRBJ2-3	15	.
TGTGCCAGCAGCCAAGATAAGGGGCGGGATGGCTACACCTTC	CASSQDKGRDGYTF	TRBV3-1/TRBV3-2	.	TRBJ1-2	14	.
TGTGCCAGCAGTTACTCCTCGGGACAGGGGGGGAATGAGCAGTTCTTC	CASSYSSGQGGNEQFF	TRBV6-5	once	TRBJ2-1	16	TRBD1
TGTGCCAGCTCACCAGTGGGACAGGGGTACGGTGGCTACACCTTC	CASSPVGQGYGGYTF	TRBV18	.	TRBJ1-2	15	TRBD1
TGTGCCAGCAGCGGAAATGGGCCCGGGGAGCTGTTTTTT	CASSGNGPGELFF	TRBV5-6	.	TRBJ2-2	13	.
TGTGCCAGTGGCAGGGGTTACGAGCAGTACTTC	CASGRGYEQYF	TRBV19	.	TRBJ2-7	11	.
TGTGCCAGCAAAGCGACAAGCACAGATACGCAGTATTTT	CASKATSTDTQYF	TRBV2	.	TRBJ2-3	13	.
TGTGCCAGCAGCCAAGTCCCGGGACAGCGACACTATGGCTACACCTTC	CASSQVPGQRHYGYTF	TRBV3-1/TRBV3-2	.	TRBJ1-2	16	TRBD1
TGTGCCAGCAGCCTCGGACTGGCGGTGGGGCAAGAGACCCAGTACTTC	CASSLGLAVGQETQYF	TRBV5-5	.	TRBJ2-5	16	.
TGCAGCGTTTCCTCTGGACATGGCTATGGCTACACCTTC	CSVSSGHGYGYTF	TRBV29-1	.	TRBJ1-2	13	.
TGTGCCAGCAGCTCGGGCGGGACAGGGATAGGTGAAAAACTGTTTTTT	CASSSGGTGIGEKLFF	TRBV5-4	.	TRBJ1-4	16	TRBD1
TGTGCCAGTAGTATTCGGGGCGGCACCGGGGAGCTGTTTTTT	CASSIRGGTGELFF	TRBV19	few	TRBJ2-2	14	.
TGTGCCAGCTCCCCCCCGCTGCCAGGGGAGAATGGCTACACCTTC	CASSPPLPGENGYTF	TRBV18	.	TRBJ1-2	15	.
TGTGCCAGCCATGACCCCGCCGGCCCCTCGGAGGAGCAGTTCTTC	CASHDPAGPSEEQFF	TRBV6-1	few	TRBJ2-1	15	.
TGTGCCAGGGCTGACCTCGGACGGAGCTATGGCTACACCTTC	CARADLGRSYGYTF	TRBV2	.	TRBJ1-2	14	.
TGTGCCAGCTCACGGCCACAGGGTGCTGGGGCCAACGTCCTGACTTTC	CASSRPQGAGANVLTF	TRBV18	.	TRBJ2-6	16	.
TGTGCCAGCAGCTCCCAGGCATTGGCGGGGGGGAACACCGGGGAGCTGTTTTTT	CASSSQALAGGNTGELFF	TRBV7-2	.	TRBJ2-2	18	TRBD2
TGCGCCAGCAGTACGGGGGACGCCGGGGCCAACGTCCTGACTTTC	CASSTGDAGANVLTF	TRBV5-1	.	TRBJ2-6	15	.
TGTGCCATCAGTGAGTCTACGAGAGCCCAGTACTTC	CAISESTRAQYF	TRBV10-3	.	TRBJ2-5	12	.
TGTGCCAGCAGCTTGATAGGGCCTAATGAAAAACTGTTTTTT	CASSLIGPNEKLFF	TRBV5-4	.	TRBJ1-4	14	.
TGCGCCCGCAGCTGGGGGGGGGTTCAAGAGACCCAGTACTTC	CARSWGGVQETQYF	TRBV5-1	.	TRBJ2-5	14	TRBD2
TGCGCCAGCAGGGACAGGACCACCTACAATGAGCAGTTCTTC	CASRDRTTYNEQFF	TRBV5-1	once	TRBJ2-1	14	TRBD1
TGTGCCAGCAGATTCGGAAGGGGAACTGAAGCTTTCTTT	CASRFGRGTEAFF	TRBV2	.	TRBJ1-1	13	.
TGTGCCAGCAGCTTGTCAACGGGGGGGCACAAAGGGCAGTTCTTC	CASSLSTGGHKGQFF	TRBV5-5	.	TRBJ2-1	15	TRBD2
TGTGCCAGCAGCTTAGGGCCCGCCTATGAGCAGTTCTTC	CASSLGPAYEQFF	TRBV7-3	.	TRBJ2-1	13	.
TGTGCCAGCAGTTACAGGGTATCGGATGAAAAACTGTTTTTT	CASSYRVSDEKLFF	TRBV2	.	TRBJ1-4	14	.
TGTGCCAGCAGTCGTGGACAGGGGGCGGGGAATGAGCAGTTCTTC	CASSRGQGAGNEQFF	TRBV27	.	TRBJ2-1	15	TRBD1
TGTGCCAGCAGCCGACAGGGAGGTTCACCCCTCCACTTT	CASSRQGGSPLHF	TRBV7-9	few	TRBJ1-6	13	TRBD1
TGTGCCAGTACCCCTCGGAAAGGGAACACTGAAGCTTTCTTT	CASTPRKGNTEAFF	TRBV19	.	TRBJ1-1	14	.
TGTGCCAGCAGCAAGTTAGGGACCCCCTCACGGGATGAGCAGTTCTTC	CASSKLGTPSRDEQFF	TRBV9	few	TRBJ2-1	16	.
TGTGCCAGCAGCCAAAGGGTGGGGTCGATTAATTCACCCCTCCACTTT	CASSQRVGSINSPLHF	TRBV11-2	.	TRBJ1-6	16	.
TGTGCCAGCAGCGCCGGGACGGATCGCAATCAGCCCCAGCATTTT	CASSAGTDRNQPQHF	TRBV5-4	.	TRBJ1-5	15	.
TGTGCCAGCAGCTTACTTCAATCGGGGGTGGGCACAGATACGCAGTATTTT	CASSLLQSGVGTDTQYF	TRBV7-9	.	TRBJ2-3	17	.
TGCAGTGCTAGTGGGACAGGGCCCAATTCACCCCTCCACTTT	CSASGTGPNSPLHF	TRBV20-1	.	TRBJ1-6	14	TRBD1
TGCGCCAGCAGTTTGGCGGGGACGGTCTCCTACGAGCAGTACTTC	CASSLAGTVSYEQYF	TRBV5-1	.	TRBJ2-7	15	.
TGTGCCACTCGGTTAACCGGGGAGCTGTTTTTT	CATRLTGELFF	TRBV19	.	TRBJ2-2	11	.
TGCGCCAGCAGCCCGCGGGGCTCTGGAAACACCATATATTTT	CASSPRGSGNTIYF	TRBV4-1	.	TRBJ1-3	14	.
TGTGCCAGCAGTGAAGCGGGACAGTTAAGCTCCTATAATTCACCCCTCCACTTT	CASSEAGQLSSYNSPLHF	TRBV6-1	few	TRBJ1-6	18	TRBD1
TGTGCCAGCAGCTTAGCTGGGACCGTTGCTTTCTTT	CASSLAGTVAFF	TRBV7-2	.	TRBJ1-1	12	.
TGTGCCAGCAGCTCCTACGGACAGGGTGGCCTTGAGACCCAGTACTTC	CASSSYGQGGLETQYF	TRBV7-2	.	TRBJ2-5	16	TRBD1
TGTGCCAGCAGCTTGGCGTCCTCCTACGAGCAGTACTTC	CASSLASSYEQYF	TRBV7-2	.	TRBJ2-7	13	.
TGTGCCAGCAGCTTGACGGACAACGCCCCCGGGCAGTTCTTC	CASSLTDNAPGQFF	TRBV5-4	.	TRBJ2-1	14	.
TGTGCCAGCAGCCAGATCCCCGGGTGGCAGTACTTC	CASSQIPGWQYF	TRBV14	.	TRBJ2-7	12	.
TGTGCCAGCAGCTTCAGAGGGGGCTACACCTTC	CASSFRGGYTF	TRBV11-2	few	TRBJ1-2	11	.
TGTGCCTGTGGACAGGGGTCTAGTCAGCCCCAGCATTTT	CACGQGSSQPQHF	TRBV6-5	.	TRBJ1-5	13	TRBD1
TGTGCCAGCAGCTTAGAGGGTGTCGGTAATGAAAAACTGTTTTTT	CASSLEGVGNEKLFF	TRBV7-6	.	TRBJ1-4	15	.
TGTGCTCGGAGGGTGAATAATGAAAAACTGTTTTTT	CARRVNNEKLFF	TRBV27	.	TRBJ1-4	12	.
TGTGCCAGCAGTTACTCCCCGGGGGCGTGGGACAATGAGCAGTTCTTC	CASSYSPGAWDNEQFF	TRBV6-5	.	TRBJ2-1	16	.